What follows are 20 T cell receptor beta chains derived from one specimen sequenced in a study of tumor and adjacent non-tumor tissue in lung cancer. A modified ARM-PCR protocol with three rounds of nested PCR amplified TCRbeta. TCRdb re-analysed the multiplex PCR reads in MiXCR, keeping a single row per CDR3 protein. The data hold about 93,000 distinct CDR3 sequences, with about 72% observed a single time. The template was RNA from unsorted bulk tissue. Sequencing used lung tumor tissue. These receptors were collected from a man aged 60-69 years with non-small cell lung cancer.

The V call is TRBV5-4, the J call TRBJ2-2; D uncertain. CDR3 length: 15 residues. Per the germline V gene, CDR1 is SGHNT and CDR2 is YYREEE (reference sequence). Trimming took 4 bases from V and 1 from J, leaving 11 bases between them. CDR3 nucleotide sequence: TGTGCCAGCAGCCCAAGGACGGTGAACACCGGGGAGCTGTTTTTT. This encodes CASSPRTVNTGELFF. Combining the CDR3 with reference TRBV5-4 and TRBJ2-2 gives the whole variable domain ETGVTQSPTHLIKTRGQQVTLRCSSQSGHNTVSWYQQALGQGPQFIFQYYREEENGRGNFPPRFSGLQFPNYSSELNVNALELDDSALYLCASSPRTVNTGELFFGEGSRLTVL.

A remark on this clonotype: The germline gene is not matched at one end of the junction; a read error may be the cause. The chain's CDR3 is CASSQLNRNYGYTF. DNA for the CDR3: TGCGCCAGTAGCCAACTTAACAGGAACTATGGCTACACCTTC. The chain links TRBV4-1 to TRBJ1-2, with D possibly being TRBD1 (5 bases). This CDR3 spans 14 amino acids. Germline V gives CDR1 MGHRA, CDR2 YSYEKL.

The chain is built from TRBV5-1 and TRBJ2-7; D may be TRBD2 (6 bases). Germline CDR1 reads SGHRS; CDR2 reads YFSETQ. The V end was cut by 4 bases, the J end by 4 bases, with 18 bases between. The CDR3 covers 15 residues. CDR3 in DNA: TGCGCCAGCAGCACTGGGGACTGTACACAGTACGAGCAGTACTTC. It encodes CASSTGDCTQYEQYF.

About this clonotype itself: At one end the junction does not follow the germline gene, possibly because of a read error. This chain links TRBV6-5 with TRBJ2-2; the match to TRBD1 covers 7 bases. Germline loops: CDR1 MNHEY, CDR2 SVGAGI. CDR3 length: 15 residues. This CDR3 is CANRSGTVNTGELFF. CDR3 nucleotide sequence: TGTGCTAACAGGTCCGGGACAGTGAACACTGGGGAACTGTTTTTT.

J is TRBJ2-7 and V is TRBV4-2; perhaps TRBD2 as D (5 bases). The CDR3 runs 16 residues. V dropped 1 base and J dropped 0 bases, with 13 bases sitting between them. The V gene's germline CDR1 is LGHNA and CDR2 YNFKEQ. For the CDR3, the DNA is TGTGCCAGCAGCCAAGTGTCCAGCGGATCCTCCTACGAGCAGTACTTC. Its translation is CASSQVSSGSSYEQYF.

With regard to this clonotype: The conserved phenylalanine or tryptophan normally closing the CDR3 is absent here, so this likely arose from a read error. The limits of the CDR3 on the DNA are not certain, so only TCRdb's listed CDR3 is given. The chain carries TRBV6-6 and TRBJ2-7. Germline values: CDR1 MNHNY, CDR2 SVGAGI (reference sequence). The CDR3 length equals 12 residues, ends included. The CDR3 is CASSYVSYEQHL.

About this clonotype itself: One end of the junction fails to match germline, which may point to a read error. The CDR3 loop reads CAGGDVNQESQYF. The CDR3 DNA reads TGTGCCGGAGGGGACGTGAACCAAGAGTCCCAGTACTTC. The chain couples TRBV6-2 or TRBV6-3 to TRBJ2-5; tentatively, D is TRBD2 (6 bases). This CDR3 spans 13 amino acids. Per germline, CDR1 MNHEY and CDR2 SVGEGT.

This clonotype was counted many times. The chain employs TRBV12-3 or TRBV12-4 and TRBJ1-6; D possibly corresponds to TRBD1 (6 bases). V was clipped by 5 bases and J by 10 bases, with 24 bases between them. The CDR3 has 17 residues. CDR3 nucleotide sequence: TGTGCCAGCAGTCGTTACGGACAGACCGCCTACGGGTCACCCCTCCACTTT. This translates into CASSRYGQTAYGSPLHF.

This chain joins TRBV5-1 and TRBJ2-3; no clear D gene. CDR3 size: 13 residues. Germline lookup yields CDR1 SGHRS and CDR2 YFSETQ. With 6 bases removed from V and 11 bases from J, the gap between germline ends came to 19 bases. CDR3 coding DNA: TGCGCCAGCAACTCGGACGCGACCGATTTGCAGTATTTT. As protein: CASNSDATDLQYF.

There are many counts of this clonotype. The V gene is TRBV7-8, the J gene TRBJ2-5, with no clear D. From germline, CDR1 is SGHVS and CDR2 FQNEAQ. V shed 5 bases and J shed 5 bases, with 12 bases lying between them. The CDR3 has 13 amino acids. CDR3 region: CASSPAMQETQYF. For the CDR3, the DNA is TGTGCCAGCAGCCCCGCAATGCAGGAGACCCAGTACTTC.

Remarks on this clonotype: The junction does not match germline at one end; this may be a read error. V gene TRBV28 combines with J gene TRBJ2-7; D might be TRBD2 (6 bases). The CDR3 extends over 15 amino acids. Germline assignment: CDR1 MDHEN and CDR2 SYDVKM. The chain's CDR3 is CASTEWGGMSRVQYF. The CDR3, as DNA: TGTGCCAGCACCGAATGGGGCGGGATGTCGAGGGTGCAGTATTTC.

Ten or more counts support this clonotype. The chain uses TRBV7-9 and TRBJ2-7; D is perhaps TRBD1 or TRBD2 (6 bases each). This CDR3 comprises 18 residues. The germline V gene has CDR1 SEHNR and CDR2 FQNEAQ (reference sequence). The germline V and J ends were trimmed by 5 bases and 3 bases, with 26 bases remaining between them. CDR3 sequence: CASSGGIETGPSYYEQYF. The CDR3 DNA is TGTGCCAGCAGCGGCGGGATAGAGACAGGTCCTTCTTACTACGAGCAGTACTTC.

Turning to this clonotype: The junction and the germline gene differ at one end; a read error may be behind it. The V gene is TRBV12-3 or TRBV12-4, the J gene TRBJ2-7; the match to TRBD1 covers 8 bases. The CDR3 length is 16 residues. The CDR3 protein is CASSPLRTGSSYGQYF. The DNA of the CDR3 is TGTGCCAGCAGTCCCCTCCGGACAGGGAGCTCCTACGGGCAGTACTTC.

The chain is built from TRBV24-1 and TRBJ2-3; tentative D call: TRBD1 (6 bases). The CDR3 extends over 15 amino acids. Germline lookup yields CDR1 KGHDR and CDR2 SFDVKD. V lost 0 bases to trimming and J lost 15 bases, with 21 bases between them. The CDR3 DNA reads TGTGCCACCAGTGATTTGGGCAGGGGAACAGATACGTACTATTTT. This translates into CATSDLGRGTDTYYF.

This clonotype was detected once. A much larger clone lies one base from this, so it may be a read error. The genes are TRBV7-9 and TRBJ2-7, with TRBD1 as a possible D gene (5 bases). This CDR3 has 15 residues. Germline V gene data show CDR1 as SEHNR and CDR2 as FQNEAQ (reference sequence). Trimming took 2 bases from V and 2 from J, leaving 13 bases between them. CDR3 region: CASSLTDSIPYEQYF. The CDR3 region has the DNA TGTGCCAGCAGCTTAACTGACAGTATCCCCTACGAGCAGTACTTC.

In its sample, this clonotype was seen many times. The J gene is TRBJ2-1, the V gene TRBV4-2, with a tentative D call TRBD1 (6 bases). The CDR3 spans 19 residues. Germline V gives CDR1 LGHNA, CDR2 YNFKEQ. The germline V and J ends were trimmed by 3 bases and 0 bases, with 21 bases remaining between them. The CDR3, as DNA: TGTGCCAGCAGCCATCCTAAGGGGGAGCAACCCTTCTCCTACAATGAGCAGTTCTTC. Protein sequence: CASSHPKGEQPFSYNEQFF.

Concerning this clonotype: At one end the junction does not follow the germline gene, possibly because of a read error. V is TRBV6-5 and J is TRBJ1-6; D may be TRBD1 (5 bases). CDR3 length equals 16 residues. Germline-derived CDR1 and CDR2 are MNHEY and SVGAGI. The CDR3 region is CASSYGAETENSLLHF. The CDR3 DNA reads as TGTGCCAGCAGTTACGGGGCGGAGACAGAAAATTCACTCCTCCACTTT.

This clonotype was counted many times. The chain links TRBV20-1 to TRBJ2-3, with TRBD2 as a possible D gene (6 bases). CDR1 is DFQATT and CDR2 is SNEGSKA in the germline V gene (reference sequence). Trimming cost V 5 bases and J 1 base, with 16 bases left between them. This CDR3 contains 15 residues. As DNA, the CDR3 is TGCAGTGCTCTCCCGTTTAGCGGACGCACAGATACGCAGTATTTT. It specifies CSALPFSGRTDTQYF.

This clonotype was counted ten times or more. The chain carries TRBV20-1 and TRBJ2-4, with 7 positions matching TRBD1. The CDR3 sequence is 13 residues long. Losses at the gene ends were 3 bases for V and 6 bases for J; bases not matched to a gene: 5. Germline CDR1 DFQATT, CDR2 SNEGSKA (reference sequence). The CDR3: CSASPGQLNIQYF. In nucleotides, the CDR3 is TGCAGTGCTAGCCCGGGACAGCTAAACATTCAGTACTTC.

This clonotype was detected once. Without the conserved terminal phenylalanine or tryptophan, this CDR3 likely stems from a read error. The CDR3 spells CASSGTLQETQYL. CDR3 bases: TGTGCCAGCAGCGGGACTTTACAAGAGACCCAGTACTTA. J is TRBJ2-5 and V is TRBV5-4, with D tentatively TRBD2 (6 bases). CDR3 length: 13 amino acids. CDR1 is SGHNT, CDR2 YYREEE, per germline (reference sequence). Trimming pared 4 bases from V and 2 bases from J, leaving 9 bases between.